Sequencing of this TCR beta chain was carried out in a study of blood T cell repertoires in COVID-19. On the study more broadly: Spain, Italy and the United States supplied samples that represented acute and convalescent COVID-19. T cells, B-cell-depleted T cells, or PBMCs provided the cDNA or gDNA that served as material.

As processed by the authors: Quantification of nucleated cells was approximated via reference gene primer amplification. Only in-frame clones appear in the TCRdb table, and some are missing; sequencing was by immunoSEQ multiplex PCR. V, J and clone size are taken as reported in that table, and D and trimming were inferred from the DNA itself. The table has under 500,000 clones, approximately 90% seen once. After removal of 6 bases from V and 10 bases from J, the junction contained 5 bases not matched to a gene. The CDR3 has 13 residues. The rearrangement links TRBV12-3 or TRBV12-4 to TRBJ2-3, with TRBD2 identical over 12 bases. The material sequenced was peripheral blood. The sequence came from a woman in her twenties or thirties with acute or convalescent COVID-19. CDR3 nucleotide sequence: TGTGCCAGCAGCCGGACTAGCGGGGACCCGCAGTATTTT. Protein product: CASSRTSGDPQYF.